This T cell receptor beta chain was recovered during a study of blood T cell repertoires in COVID-19. Study overall: The samples span acute and convalescent COVID-19 from the United States, Italy and Spain. T cells, B-cell-depleted T cells, or PBMCs provided the cDNA or gDNA that served as material.

Original data processing: How many nucleated cells were present was estimated from reference gene primer amplification. Data came from immunoSEQ multiplex PCR; TCRdb stores just in-frame clones and leaves some out. The V and J calls and the clone size are those of that table, but D and trimming were determined from the DNA. The sample contains approximately 530,000 clones, 85% to 90% of which appear only once. This clone was observed at least ten times. Other DNA sequences within the sample encode an identical CDR3. Enrollment of patients from Seattle took place during active infection, with longitudinal follow-up. The source material was peripheral blood. The clonotype originates from a woman between 45 and 60 years old with COVID-19, enrolled during active disease.

DNA for the CDR3: TGCGCCAGCAGCTTAGGACAGAACACCGGGGAGCTGTTTTTT. Its protein is CASSLGQNTGELFF. The J gene is TRBJ2-2, the V gene TRBV5-1, with D possibly TRBD1 on 5 matching bases. Per germline, CDR1 SGHRS and CDR2 YFSETQ. The germline V and J ends were trimmed by 2 bases and 1 base, with 6 bases remaining between them. CDR3 length equals 14 residues.